This T cell receptor beta chain was retrieved from a study of cytomegalovirus exposure and HLA in healthy donors. Study context: The 90 to 150 validation repertoires were produced on the same platform as the 550 to 750 repertoires of the first cohort. This was reported in a later analysis.

The V gene lost 2 bases and the J gene lost 6 bases, with 20 bases spanning the gap. The CDR3 contains 17 residues. The germline V gene encodes CDR1 SGHRS and CDR2 YFSETQ. The repertoire was sequenced with immunoSEQ multiplex PCR; TCRdb's copy has only in-frame clones and lacks some. The table has some 56,000 clones, around nine tenths seen once. This clonotype was sampled from a man in his late teens or twenties in good health and CMV-seronegative. The chain combines TRBV5-1 with TRBJ2-2, with a tentative D call TRBD1 (5 bases). Input material: PBMCs. The CDR3 nucleotides are TGCGCCAGCAGCTTTTTAGTTTGGCATAGGGGCGCCGGGGAGCTGTTTTTT. Protein: CASSFLVWHRGAGELFF. Full variable domain (remainder filled in from reference TRBV5-1 and TRBJ2-2): KAGVTQTPRYLIKTRGQQVTLSCSPISGHRSVSWYQQTPGQGLQFLFEYFSETQRNKGNFPGRFSGRQFSNSRSEMNVSTLELGDSALYLCASSFLVWHRGAGELFFGEGSRLTVL.